Shown below are 3 T cell receptor beta chains from a single sample sequenced in a study of T cell clonality in common variable immunodeficiency. Sequencing used immunoSEQ multiplex PCR; TCRdb keeps in-frame clones, though not all of them. The record shows 35,000 to 50,000 clones for this sample, with no singletons present. The sample taken for sequencing was peripheral blood mononuclear cells. The source of these receptors is a person aged 18-69 years in good health.

This clone was recorded at least ten times. The CDR3 end is not reached by the read, which stops 3 residues before it; the germline J gene fills it in. This chain links TRBV30 with TRBJ1-1; no firm D call. This CDR3 region has 14 residues. V lost 4 bases and J lost 1, with 13 bases in between. CDR1 and CDR2 (germline): GTSNPN, SVGIG (reference sequence). The CDR3 is CAWTPRHRNTEAFF. The CDR3 bases that were read are TGTGCCTGGACTCCGAGACATAGGAACACTGAA.

The sample holds many counts of this clone. Read data end 3 residues before the CDR3 end; the end is taken from the germline J gene. The V call is TRBV3-1 (or the pseudogene TRBV3-2), the J call TRBJ2-3; 10 bases align to TRBD2. CDR1 and CDR2 (germline): LGHDT, YNNKEL (reference sequence). V shed 3 bases, J shed 1 base, and the junction held 4 bases outside the gene matches. The CDR3 totals 16 residues. The CDR3: CASSHHGTSGTDTQYF. The sequenced CDR3 bases are TGTGCCAGCAGCCACCATGGGACTAGCGGCACAGATACG.

This clone was recorded many times. The read falls 3 residues short of the CDR3 end, and the missing part is taken from the germline J gene. The V gene is TRBV28, the J gene TRBJ2-4, with a weak D call TRBD1 (5 bases). V lost 6 bases and J lost 1, with 10 bases in between. This CDR3 is built from 14 residues. Germline V gene lookup returns CDR1 MDHEN and CDR2 SYDVKM. CDR3 bases read: TGTGCCAGCAGCCACGACAGTGCCAAAAACATT. It is translated as CASSHDSAKNI. The entire CDR3 protein reads CASSHDSAKNIQYF.